Listed below are T cell receptor beta chains from one sample, sequenced in a study of blood T cell repertoires in COVID-19. The protocol was immunoSEQ multiplex PCR, while the TCRdb copy is restricted to in-frame clones and leaves out a portion. This table holds around 140,000 clones, around 89% found once. The sequenced material came from peripheral blood. These receptors were obtained from a man in his fifties with active or convalescent COVID-19. The CDR3 runs from the conserved cysteine through the conserved F or W. D genes are given only for firm matches. Clone sizes are given selectively: once, few, many, or a class where the clone is expanded.

. TRBJ2-1 TRBD2 TRBV3-1/TRBV3-2 CASSPPQLADYNEQFF TGTGCCAGCAGCCCACCCCAACTAGCGGACTACAATGAGCAGTTCTTC
. TRBJ1-2 . TRBV9 CASSVDQGGYGYTF TGTGCCAGCAGCGTAGATCAGGGAGGATATGGCTACACCTTC
. TRBJ1-3 TRBD1 TRBV5-1 CASSRAGTGKNTIYF TGCGCCAGCAGCCGAGCCGGGACAGGAAAAAACACCATATATTTT
. TRBJ2-6 . TRBV6-5 CASSQARGANVLTF TGTGCCAGCAGTCAGGCCAGGGGAGCCAACGTCCTGACTTTC
. TRBJ1-6 TRBD1 TRBV11-2 CASRRIDRASPLHF TGTGCCAGCAGGAGAATCGACAGGGCCTCACCCCTCCACTTT
. TRBJ1-1 . TRBV6-1 CASSESQGFWTEAFF TGTGCCAGCAGTGAATCCCAGGGTTTTTGGACTGAAGCTTTCTTT
. TRBJ1-4 TRBD1 TRBV19 CASNPGQGSEKLFF TGTGCCAGCAACCCGGGACAGGGCAGTGAAAAACTGTTTTTT
. TRBJ2-1 TRBD2 TRBV11-2 CASSLDWGRAMTNEQFF TGTGCCAGCAGCTTAGACTGGGGGAGGGCCATGACAAATGAGCAGTTCTTC
once TRBJ1-3 . TRBV4-2 CASSPLDSSGNTIYF TGTGCCAGCAGCCCCTTGGACAGCTCTGGAAACACCATATATTTT
. TRBJ2-3 TRBD1 TRBV5-6 CASSRGTGSVTDTQYF TGTGCCAGCAGTCGGGGGACAGGGTCCGTCACAGATACGCAGTATTTT
. TRBJ2-3 . TRBV11-2 CASRETRGFSSTDTQYF TGTGCCAGCAGGGAGACTCGGGGGTTCTCTAGCACAGATACGCAGTATTTT
. TRBJ2-4 TRBD1 TRBV6-5 CASSPQGLDIQYF TGTGCCAGCAGCCCACAGGGGCTTGACATTCAGTACTTC
. TRBJ2-7 . TRBV7-2 CASSLSQGIAYEQYF TGTGCCAGCAGCTTAAGCCAGGGAATTGCTTACGAGCAGTACTTC
. TRBJ1-1 . TRBV5-6 CASSQGTEAFF TGTGCCAGCAGTCAGGGCACTGAAGCTTTCTTT
. TRBJ2-1 TRBD2 TRBV11-3 CASSSTGTRPFF TGTGCCAGCAGCTCAACCGGGACTAGGCCGTTCTTC
. TRBJ2-5 . TRBV20-1 CSATSGETQYF TGCAGTGCCACATCAGGGGAGACCCAGTACTTC
. TRBJ1-6 . TRBV5-1 CASRPNRDNSPLHF TGCGCCAGCAGACCGAACAGGGATAATTCACCCCTCCACTTT
. TRBJ2-7 . TRBV18 CASSVQAEHLEQYF TGTGCCAGCTCCGTCCAAGCGGAACATTTGGAGCAGTACTTC
. TRBJ2-1 TRBD1 TRBV11-3 CASSLGQGVGGSYNEQFF TGTGCCAGCAGCTTGGGACAGGGGGTAGGTGGTTCCTACAATGAGCAGTTCTTC
. TRBJ1-1 . TRBV7-8 CASSARGRAFNTEAFF TGTGCCAGCAGCGCCCGCGGCAGGGCTTTTAACACTGAAGCTTTCTTT
. TRBJ2-2 TRBD1 TRBV24-1 CATSDLVVGTGTTGELFF TGTGCCACCAGTGATTTGGTGGTCGGGACAGGGACCACCGGGGAGCTGTTTTTT